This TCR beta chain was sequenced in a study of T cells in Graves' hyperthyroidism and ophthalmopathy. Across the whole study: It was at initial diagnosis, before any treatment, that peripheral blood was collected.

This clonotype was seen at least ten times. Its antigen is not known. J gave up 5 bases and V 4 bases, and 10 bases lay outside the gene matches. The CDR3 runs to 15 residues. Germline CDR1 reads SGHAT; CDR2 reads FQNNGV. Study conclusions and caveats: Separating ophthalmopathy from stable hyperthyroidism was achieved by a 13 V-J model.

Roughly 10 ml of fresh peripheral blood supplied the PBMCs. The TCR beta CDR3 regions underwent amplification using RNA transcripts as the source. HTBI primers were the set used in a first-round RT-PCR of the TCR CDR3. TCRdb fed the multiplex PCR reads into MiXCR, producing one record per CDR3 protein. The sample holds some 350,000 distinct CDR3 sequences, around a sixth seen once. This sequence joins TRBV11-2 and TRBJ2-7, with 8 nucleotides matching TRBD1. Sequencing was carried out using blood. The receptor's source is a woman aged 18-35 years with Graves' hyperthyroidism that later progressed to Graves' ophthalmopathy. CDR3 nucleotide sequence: TGTGCCAGCAGCTCAGGGGGCGGGACGGCGGACGAGCAGTACTTC. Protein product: CASSSGGGTADEQYF.